This paragraph covers one TCR beta chain sequence. Its antigen is not identified. This sample was taken from a study of T-cell memory formation after mild COVID-19. Whole-study findings and limits: Pre-infection memory harbored some responding clones, suggesting cross-reactive memory joined. While clones contracting from day 15 to 85 were balanced between CD4 and CD8, later expanders leaned CD4+.

The TCR alpha and TCR beta cDNA libraries, bearing sample barcodes and UMIs, were generated by 5'RACE using constant-segment primers. TCRdb passed the 5' RACE reads through MiXCR, listing each CDR3 protein once. This table has under 300,000 distinct CDR3 sequences, about 15% appearing once. Germline V gives CDR1 SGHRS, CDR2 YFSETQ. V dropped 0 bases and J dropped 8 bases, with 7 bases sitting between them. The CDR3 has 12 amino acids. The receptor comes from a man younger than 30 who had mild COVID-19 (a few samples of this study predate the infection). Cell type and time point are not known. Sequenced: PBMCs or a T cell subset sorted from them (not recorded which). The chain couples TRBV5-1 to TRBJ2-3; D gene uncertain. The CDR3 DNA follows: TGCGCCAGCAGCTTGGAGGGTGGTACGCAGTATTTT. It yields the protein CASSLEGGTQYF.